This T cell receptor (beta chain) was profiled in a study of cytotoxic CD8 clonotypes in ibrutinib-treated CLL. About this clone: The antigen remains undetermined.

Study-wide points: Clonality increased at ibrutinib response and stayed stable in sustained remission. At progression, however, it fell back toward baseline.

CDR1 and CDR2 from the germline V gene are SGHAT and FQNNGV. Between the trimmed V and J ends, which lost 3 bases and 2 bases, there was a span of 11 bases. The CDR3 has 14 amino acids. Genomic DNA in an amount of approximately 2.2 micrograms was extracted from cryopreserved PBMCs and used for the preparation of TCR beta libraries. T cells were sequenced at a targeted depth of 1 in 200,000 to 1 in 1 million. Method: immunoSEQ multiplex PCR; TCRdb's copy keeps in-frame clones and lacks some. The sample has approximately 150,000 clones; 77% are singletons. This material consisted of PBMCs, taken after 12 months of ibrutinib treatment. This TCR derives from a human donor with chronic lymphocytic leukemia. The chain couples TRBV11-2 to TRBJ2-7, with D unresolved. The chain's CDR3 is CASSFWAFAYEQYF. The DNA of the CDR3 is TGTGCCAGCAGCTTTTGGGCTTTCGCCTACGAGCAGTACTTC.